The 5 T cell receptor beta chains below come from one sample, sequenced in a study of T cells in Graves' hyperthyroidism and ophthalmopathy. TCR beta CDR3 regions were amplified from RNA. The study used the HTBI primer set for a first-round RT-PCR of the TCR CDR3. TCRdb ran MiXCR on the multiplex PCR reads and lists one entry per CDR3 protein. The table shows approximately 300,000 distinct CDR3 sequences, with 15% to 20% occurring only once. The sequencing input was blood. Receptor source: a man aged 45 to 65 with Graves' ophthalmopathy.

The chain couples TRBV20-1 to TRBJ2-1; D might be TRBD2 (6 bases). Germline CDR1 and CDR2: DFQATT and SNEGSKA (reference sequence). V lost 7 bases and J lost 12, with 10 bases in between. This CDR3 has 9 residues. Here the CDR3 reads CSEAEGQFF. CDR3 DNA sequence: TGCAGTGAAGCGGAGGGGCAGTTCTTC.

In this sample, this clonotype turned up many times. The DNA of the CDR3 is TGTGCCAGCAGCCAAGATGGCTTAGAGGGGGAGACCCAGTACTTC. Protein product: CASSQDGLEGETQYF. The chain carries TRBV3-1 and TRBJ2-5; the D gene could be TRBD1 or TRBD2 (5 bases each). The V and J ends lost 0 bases and 5 bases respectively, with 13 bases between them. CDR1 LGHDT and CDR2 YNNKEL come from the germline V gene (reference sequence). The CDR3 runs to 15 residues.

This clonotype was seen ten or more times. V usage is TRBV3-1 and J usage is TRBJ1-2; D remains ambiguous. Germline V gives CDR1 LGHDT, CDR2 YNNKEL (reference sequence). Deletions cut 0 bases from V and 4 bases from J, with 15 bases between. CDR3 length: 16 residues. The CDR3, as DNA: TGTGCCAGCAGCCAAGATAAGGCGACAAGCACCTATGGCTACACCTTC. It is translated as CASSQDKATSTYGYTF.

V is TRBV6-1 and J is TRBJ2-5; D possibly matches TRBD1 or TRBD2 (7 bases each). CDR1 and CDR2 (germline): MNHNS, SASEGT. The CDR3 totals 15 residues. Deletions cut 4 bases from V and 5 bases from J, with 17 bases between. This chain's CDR3 is CASSATGSGEETQYF. As DNA, the CDR3 is TGTGCCAGCAGTGCGACAGGGAGCGGGGAGGAGACCCAGTACTTC.

This clonotype was counted a few times. The gene calls are TRBV29-1 and TRBJ2-7; 8 bases map to TRBD1. V lost 2 bases to trimming and J lost 4 bases; unmatched junction nucleotides: 7. The CDR3 length is 14 residues. Germline assignment: CDR1 SQVTM and CDR2 ANQGSEA. CDR3 sequence (DNA): TGCAGCGTTGAAAAGGCAGGGGGCGCGTACGAGCAGTACTTC. It yields the protein CSVEKAGGAYEQYF.